Listed below are T cell receptor beta chains from one sample, sequenced in a study of post-analysis software for immune sequencing data. TCRdb reprocessed the PCR reads via MiXCR and lists one record per CDR3 protein. The table records about 820,000 distinct CDR3 sequences, roughly 50% of them present only once. Sequenced material: blood. The receptors originated from a girl aged 10 to 17 with multiple sclerosis. CDR3s include the opening cysteine and the closing phenylalanine or tryptophan. A D gene is named only where the DNA matches it firmly. A row's size may be missing; if present it is once, few, many or a size class.

length	D	J	size	V	CDR3	DNA
15	TRBD1	TRBJ1-1	-	TRBV6-6	CASSAGQGTGTEAFF	TGTGCCAGCAGCGCCGGACAGGGAACGGGCACTGAAGCTTTCTTT
17	-	TRBJ2-3	-	TRBV7-2	CASSIAWGRGGGDTQYF	TGTGCCAGCAGCATAGCTTGGGGACGCGGGGGCGGGGATACGCAGTATTTT
11	-	TRBJ2-1	few	TRBV29-1	CSGEGYNEQFF	TGCAGTGGGGAAGGATACAATGAGCAGTTCTTC
18	-	TRBJ1-1	many	TRBV7-3	CASSLIMPLGRANTEAFF	TGTGCCAGCAGCTTAATAATGCCCCTTGGCAGGGCAAACACTGAAGCTTTCTTT
19	-	TRBJ1-1	-	TRBV7-3	CASSFRRMQGGDMNTEAFF	TGTGCCAGCAGCTTCCGCCGTATGCAAGGAGGGGACATGAACACTGAAGCTTTCTTT
16	-	TRBJ2-3	-	TRBV9	CASSEPTGAITDTQYF	TGTGCCAGCAGCGAACCAACGGGGGCCATCACAGATACGCAGTATTTT
14	TRBD1	TRBJ2-7	few	TRBV5-1	CASSYGQGFYEQYF	TGCGCCAGCAGCTACGGACAGGGGTTTTACGAGCAGTACTTC
16	TRBD2	TRBJ2-3	-	TRBV5-1	CASSLVAGRSTDTQYF	TGCGCCAGCAGCTTGGTAGCGGGGCGGTCCACAGATACGCAGTATTTT
15	-	TRBJ2-7	-	TRBV6-5	CASSYSRAYYNEQYF	TGTGCCAGCAGTTACTCGAGGGCTTACTACAATGAGCAGTACTTC
17	TRBD1	TRBJ1-2	-	TRBV25-1	CASSGPGTDSILYGYTF	TGTGCCAGCAGTGGACCCGGGACAGACAGTATTCTCTATGGCTACACCTTC
14	TRBD1	TRBJ2-7	-	TRBV12-5	CASGLLDRLYEQYF	TGTGCTAGTGGTTTGCTGGACAGGCTCTACGAGCAGTACTTC
16	-	TRBJ1-5	-	TRBV7-9	CASSLGTTISNQPQHF	TGTGCCAGCAGCTTAGGGACAACCATTAGCAATCAGCCCCAGCATTTT
16	TRBD1	TRBJ2-4	-	TRBV13	CASSSTGAPAKNIQYF	TGTGCCAGCAGCTCGACAGGGGCTCCAGCCAAAAACATTCAGTACTTC
14	-	TRBJ2-7	few	TRBV7-2	CASSPLGGLGEQYF	TGTGCCAGCAGCCCATTAGGGGGACTGGGCGAGCAGTACTTC
14	-	TRBJ2-5	-	TRBV20-1	CSARPREPQETQYF	TGCAGTGCTAGACCCCGGGAACCACAAGAGACCCAGTACTTC
14	-	TRBJ2-3	-	TRBV10-3	CAMSRRGDTDTQYF	TGTGCGATGAGCCGGAGGGGGGACACAGATACGCAGTATTTT
16	-	TRBJ2-7	-	TRBV7-2	CASSLEGSSSSYEQYF	TGTGCCAGCAGCTTAGAGGGATCATCCTCATCCTACGAGCAGTACTTC
13	TRBD1	TRBJ1-1	-	TRBV7-9	CASSTRTGEVAFF	TGTGCCAGCAGCACCCGGACAGGGGAAGTAGCTTTCTTT
14	-	TRBJ1-5	once	TRBV12-3/TRBV12-4	CAGSLTGSNQPQHF	TGTGCCGGCAGTTTAACGGGGAGCAATCAGCCCCAGCATTTT
16	TRBD2	TRBJ2-1	few	TRBV27	CASSLAGGLTYNEQFF	TGTGCCAGCAGTTTGGCGGGGGGGCTAACCTACAATGAGCAGTTCTTC
17	-	TRBJ2-3	-	TRBV14	CASSPGGWNSRTGTQYF	TGTGCCAGCAGCCCCGGTGGGTGGAACAGTCGCACAGGTACGCAGTATTTT
14	TRBD2	TRBJ2-1	-	TRBV5-6	CASSSGLTLTEQFF	TGTGCCAGCAGTTCGGGACTAACACTTACTGAGCAGTTCTTC
14	-	TRBJ1-2	-	TRBV25-1	CASSDRVGAHGYTF	TGTGCCAGCAGTGATCGTGTGGGAGCGCATGGCTACACCTTC
13	-	TRBJ2-1	-	TRBV14	CASSQLPYNEQFF	TGTGCCAGCAGCCAGCTTCCTTACAATGAGCAGTTCTTC
14	TRBD1	TRBJ2-4	-	TRBV20-1	CSAADRGSKNIQYF	TGCAGTGCAGCTGACAGGGGGAGTAAAAACATTCAGTACTTC
15	TRBD1	TRBJ2-1	few	TRBV7-2	CASSPQGASYNEQFF	TGTGCCAGCAGCCCACAGGGGGCCTCCTACAATGAGCAGTTCTTC
15	TRBD2	TRBJ2-1	few	TRBV20-1	CSASSLAVSYNEQFF	TGCAGTGCTAGCTCACTAGCGGTCTCCTACAATGAGCAGTTCTTC
16	TRBD1	TRBJ1-1	-	TRBV5-4	CASSLWTGGMNTEAFF	TGTGCCAGCAGCTTGTGGACAGGGGGCATGAACACTGAAGCTTTCTTT
14	-	TRBJ1-2	-	TRBV21-1	CASSARAGSYGYTF	TGTGCCAGCAGCGCCCGGGCCGGAAGCTATGGCTACACCTTC
14	-	TRBJ2-1	-	TRBV12-3/TRBV12-4	CASSLRQGANEQFF	TGTGCCAGCAGTTTGCGGCAGGGAGCCAATGAGCAGTTCTTC
14	TRBD1	TRBJ2-3	few	TRBV20-1	CSAPRTGPTDTQYF	TGCAGTGCTCCTCGGACAGGGCCCACAGATACGCAGTATTTT
15	-	TRBJ1-5	-	TRBV5-1	CASSLEGVSNQPQHF	TGCGCCAGCAGCTTGGAAGGGGTGAGCAATCAGCCCCAGCATTTT
11	-	TRBJ2-1	-	TRBV7-2	CASSFMHEQFF	TGTGCCAGCAGCTTCATGCATGAGCAGTTCTTC
13	TRBD2	TRBJ2-1	-	TRBV29-1	CSGSGRAPDEQFF	TGCAGCGGGAGCGGGAGGGCCCCCGATGAGCAGTTCTTC
16	-	TRBJ2-7	-	TRBV6-1	CASSAYRGSSSYEQYF	TGTGCCAGCAGTGCTTATCGGGGCTCCTCCTCCTACGAGCAGTACTTC
13	-	TRBJ2-7	few	TRBV10-3	CAISDGISYEQYF	TGTGCCATCAGTGACGGCATCTCCTACGAGCAGTACTTC
18	TRBD2	TRBJ2-7	few	TRBV6-5	CASSYFPGLATSSCEQYF	TGTGCCAGCAGTTACTTCCCGGGACTAGCGACGAGCTCCTGCGAGCAGTACTTC
15	-	TRBJ2-7	few	TRBV20-1	CSARNPTGSGHEQYF	TGCAGTGCTAGAAACCCCACCGGGAGTGGCCACGAGCAGTACTTC
17	TRBD1	TRBJ2-1	-	TRBV5-1	CASSLDRTASSYNEQFF	TGCGCCAGCAGCCTGGACAGGACCGCCAGCTCCTACAATGAGCAGTTCTTC
16	-	TRBJ2-5	few	TRBV29-1	CSVGRFLGTAGETQYF	TGCAGCGTTGGGCGGTTCTTGGGGACAGCGGGGGAGACCCAGTACTTC
19	TRBD2	TRBJ2-3	once	TRBV6-5	CASSYSELTSGLSTDTQYF	TGTGCCAGCAGTTACTCGGAACTAACTAGCGGGCTAAGCACAGATACGCAGTATTTT
17	-	TRBJ2-6	-	TRBV12-3/TRBV12-4	CASSHGRTGSEANVLTF	TGTGCCAGCAGCCATGGCAGAACAGGCTCTGAGGCCAACGTCCTGACTTTC
14	TRBD1	TRBJ2-5	once	TRBV11-2	CAGWTGGPPETQYF	TGTGCCGGCTGGACAGGGGGTCCCCCAGAGACCCAGTACTTC
11	-	TRBJ1-2	few	TRBV12-3/TRBV12-4	CARATGYGYTF	TGTGCCAGGGCGACAGGTTATGGCTACACCTTC
13	TRBD2	TRBJ2-7	-	TRBV20-1	CSARASGTYEQYF	TGCAGTGCTAGGGCTAGCGGGACCTACGAGCAGTACTTC
17	TRBD2	TRBJ2-5	few	TRBV4-2	CASSARGLAEIQETQYF	TGTGCCAGCAGCGCACGCGGGCTAGCGGAGATCCAAGAGACCCAGTACTTC
13	-	TRBJ2-3	-	TRBV14	CASSGPSTDTQYF	TGTGCCAGCAGCGGCCCAAGCACAGATACGCAGTATTTT
17	TRBD2	TRBJ2-3	few	TRBV7-6	CASSATLPSGSTDTQYF	TGTGCCAGCAGCGCCACCCTGCCTAGCGGGAGCACAGATACGCAGTATTTT
15	-	TRBJ1-4	-	TRBV3-1	CASSQDQGIYEKLFF	TGTGCCAGCAGCCAAGATCAGGGGATTTATGAAAAACTGTTTTTT
19	-	TRBJ1-2	-	TRBV29-1	CSVEDRGKGTWVANYGYTF	TGCAGCGTTGAAGATAGGGGCAAGGGGACTTGGGTAGCTAACTATGGCTACACCTTC
19	TRBD2	TRBJ2-3	-	TRBV10-3	CAISASSGSAQSSTDTQYF	TGTGCCATCAGTGCGTCTAGCGGGAGTGCCCAGTCTAGCACAGATACGCAGTATTTT
16	-	TRBJ2-7	-	TRBV5-5	CASGLGAGRETYEQYF	TGTGCCAGCGGCTTGGGGGCCGGGCGGGAGACCTACGAGCAGTACTTC
12	-	TRBJ2-7	-	TRBV15	CATSRDHYEQYF	TGTGCCACCAGCAGAGATCATTACGAGCAGTACTTC
14	-	TRBJ2-7	-	TRBV20-1	CSARDPELGYEQYF	TGCAGTGCTAGAGATCCCGAGCTAGGCTACGAGCAGTACTTC
14	-	TRBJ2-7	-	TRBV7-9	CASSSVPLEYEQYF	TGTGCCAGCAGCTCTGTACCGTTGGAGTACGAGCAGTACTTC